This note documents a single TCR beta chain sequence. The data originate from a study of long-term antiretroviral therapy in people with HIV. Researchers report immunoSEQ v3.0 was run at survey level. TCRdb's table, derived via immunoSEQ multiplex PCR, lists solely in-frame clones and lacks some. This sample has under 45,000 clones, with approximately 85% found just once. The germline gives CDR1 MNHEY, CDR2 SVGAGI. The CDR3 sequence is 16 residues long. V dropped 0 bases and J dropped 1 base, with 10 bases sitting between them. This clonotype was obtained from a woman aged 45-59 years with HIV. The input for sequencing was unsorted PBMCs, taken 3.1 years after starting antiretroviral therapy. This sequence joins TRBV6-5 and TRBJ1-5; D is ambiguous. The CDR3 loop reads CASSYSAGSSNQPQHF. DNA for the CDR3: TGTGCCAGCAGTTACTCCGCAGGCTCGAGCAATCAGCCCCAGCATTTT.